This T cell receptor beta chain was recovered during a study of shared clonotypes between healthy human individuals (dated by TCRdb to about 2020). A note on the overall study: The cohort comprised two women and three men aged 18 to 49 years. Per donor, three plates each were used for CD4 naive and CD4 memory, two for CD8 naive, and one for CD8 memory. To estimate repertoire size and how much clonotype sharing occurs between individuals, the study deeply sequenced the blood TCR repertoires of roughly 5 healthy adults. To increase sequencing depth and limit assay-specific biases, TCR repertoire library preparation and sequencing were carried out by different laboratories using diverse techniques. Per donor, leukapheresis produced somewhere between about 0.9 and 9.5 billion PBMCs.

Beyond this particular receptor, the publication reports: Because the study included only a small number of donors, the genetic and exposure-history diversity represented was limited. Higher generation probabilities were observed for clonotypes shared by all four sorted-subset donors than for non-shared clonotypes. Based on pairwise subsampling, the degree of clonotype sharing among donors was expected to be affected by sequencing depth. Sampling was limited to blood, and TCR repertoires in tissue likely differ from TCR repertoires in blood. Across a handful of donors, around 5% of naive CD4, more than 3% of naive CD8, 2.3% of memory CD4, and roughly 0.41% of memory CD8 clonotypes were shared. Naive subsets generally had larger estimated clonotype richness than memory subsets. Rarefaction of sorted-subset datasets indicated incomplete sequencing despite the large sequencing depth.

Using the deep immunoSEQ assay, multiplex PCR amplified TCR CDR3 regions from genomic DNA. Extracted genomic DNA from each cell subset was spread evenly across all wells of several immunoSEQ 96-well plates, with each plate serving as a replicate. For sorted subsets, about 200 ng genomic DNA, equal to 30,000 or so T cell genomes, was loaded into each replicate PCR. Purified libraries were quantified with a Qubit 3.0 fluorometer, sized on a Bioanalyzer 2100, and re-quantified with the KAPA Library Quantification kit. Every immunoSEQ 96-well plate was sequenced on a dedicated single-read 150-cycle Illumina NextSeq 550 flow cell. The authors processed their data as follows. Because the immunoSEQ output included only junctional sequences and no quality scores, the filtering could not be the same as the filtering used for full-length reads. Sequences were annotated with PyIR, a Python wrapper for IgBLAST v1.9, using IMGT germline references to assign V/J genes and CDR3. Any read was removed if the V/J assignment was weak (E-value above 1e-6), the CDR3 was missing, or the read contained stop codons, out-of-frame junctions, or ambiguous translated residues. V3J clonotypes were defined as sequences sharing the same inferred V gene, J gene, and CDR3 amino acid sequence. Percentage overlap between repertoires was calculated by dividing the number of shared unique clonotypes by the size of the smaller repertoire. Repertoire richness was assessed with RTK rarefaction, the Chao1 estimator, and Recon v2.1 estimates of unobserved clonotypes. For all TCRbeta clonotypes obtained by the gDNA method from four donors, generation probabilities were computed with OLGA. Entries here come from immuneACCESS through TCRdb and include only in-frame sequences with V and J called. Some clones fail to appear in such tables; in the studies checked, an unresolved V gene covers under half of the shortfall, and the cause of the remainder is unknown. D and trimming were read from the DNA, whereas the V and J calls and clone size are those reported in that table. In all, the sample holds about 1 million clones, and 65% to 80% of those were seen once. The top ten constitute less than 1.5% of the sample.

A word on this clone: It has no known antigen specificity. One base away there is no much larger clone; base qualities are not given.

Healthy HIV-negative adults with no recently reported acute infections or vaccinations were included as donors. Only Caucasian adults living in Nashville, Tennessee, USA were represented among the donors. CD4+ T cells were enriched by magnetic negative selection, after which naive cells were positively selected on CD45RA and the negative fraction was taken as the memory subset. Blood was collected by leukapheresis, and PBMCs were isolated by Ficoll-Histopaque density gradient centrifugation and then cryopreserved in liquid nitrogen vapor phase. Analytical flow cytometry was used to check the purity and quantity of every magnetically sorted T cell population. From each sorted fraction, genomic DNA was isolated and quantified by UV absorbance on a Nanodrop 2000c. This receptor was obtained from a man aged 18 to 35 in good health. Sequenced sample: memory CD4+ T cells sorted from blood. The cell subset or site label on this specimen signifies: CD45RA-negative fraction.

The DNA sequence follows: TGTGCCTGGAGTCGCGGCTGGGGCAATCAGCCCCAGCATTTT. The resulting protein is CAWSRGWGNQPQHF. Here the chain combines TRBV30 and TRBJ1-5, with the D gene call left open. CDR1 and CDR2, per the germline V gene (reference sequence), are GTSNPN and SVGIG. A distance of 10 bases separates the germline ends of V and J, which lose 2 bases and 2 bases respectively. The CDR3 measures 14 amino acids from cysteine to phenylalanine. Kept here is only the CDR3 DNA, which spans 42 bases and is read in frame from base 1.